These T cell receptor beta chains were read from a single sample in a study of read filtering for tumor transcriptome and immune sequencing. TCRdb itself ran the reads through MiXCR, one entry per CDR3 protein. The table has 60,000 to 75,000 distinct CDR3 sequences, roughly 19% seen once. The sequenced material came from a population of CD138-negative cells sorted from bone marrow. The receptors derive from a donor aged 40 or over with multiple myeloma. Each CDR3 is given with its conserved first and last residue. A D gene is named only where the DNA matches it firmly. Only some rows state a clone size, as once, few, many or a class for expanded clones.

size	D	V	J	DNA	CDR3
many	.	TRBV10-3	TRBJ1-1	TGTGCCATCAGTGAGGAACTCCCGAACACTGAAGCTTTCTTT	CAISEELPNTEAFF
.	TRBD1	TRBV2	TRBJ2-7	TGTGCCAGCAGTGCCCGGGACAGCTCCTACGAGCAGTACTTC	CASSARDSSYEQYF
many	TRBD2	TRBV9	TRBJ2-1	TGTGCCAGCAGCTCAAGGACTAGCGGGGTTCGGAATGAGCAGTTCTTC	CASSSRTSGVRNEQFF
.	TRBD2	TRBV11-2	TRBJ2-7	TGTGCCAGCAGCTCCCTAGCGGGGGGGCGCAGGGAGCAGTACTTC	CASSSLAGGRREQYF
many	.	TRBV20-1	TRBJ1-5	TGCAGTGCTGGGGATAGTAATCAGCCCCAGCATTTT	CSAGDSNQPQHF
many	.	TRBV29-1	TRBJ2-4	TGCAGCGTCCATTTCGGGACGATAGAAAACATTCAGTACTTC	CSVHFGTIENIQYF
many	TRBD2	TRBV20-1	TRBJ2-1	TGCAGTGCTAGAGTAGCGGGAGCGAATGAGCAGTTCTTC	CSARVAGANEQFF
many	.	TRBV20-1	TRBJ2-5	TGCAGTGCGGTGAAGGGAGAGACCCAGTACTTC	CSAVKGETQYF
many	.	TRBV20-1	TRBJ2-3	TGCAGTGCTAGCCCCGACTGGAGCACAGATACGCAGTATTTT	CSASPDWSTDTQYF
.	TRBD1	TRBV29-1	TRBJ1-4	TGCAGCGGATGCTCCACCCGGGGACAGGGGTATGAAAAACTGTTTTTT	CSGCSTRGQGYEKLFF